This TCR beta chain was identified in a study of type 1 regulatory T cells. Looking at the study overall: This in vitro CD4 product, T-allo10, is enriched for Tr1 cells and alloantigen-specific.

Findings of the study overall: Compared with non-Tr1 cells, Tr1 cells showed a narrower TCR repertoire.

In TCRdb, the reads were re-called with MiXCR into one record per CDR3 protein. This table holds 60,000 to 70,000 distinct CDR3 sequences, roughly 49% found once. This clonotype was picked up a small number of times. Its antigen remains unknown. Input material: cultured non-Tr1 T cells, either the whole culture or a sorted T cell fraction (not recorded which). This TCR came from a human donor in good health.

CDR3 sequence: CASSLSGGAFDTQYF. The CDR3 nucleotides read TGTGCCAGCAGCCTCTCGGGGGGGGCCTTTGATACGCAGTATTTT. The V and J genes are TRBV7-3 and TRBJ2-3, with TRBD2 matching over 8 bases. The CDR3 length is 15 residues. Germline CDR1 and CDR2: SGHTA and FQGTGA. Unmatched junction bases numbered 10, after V lost 5 bases and J lost 6 bases.